This T cell receptor beta chain came from a study of T cell clonotyping in hematopoietic cell transplantation. Study conclusions and caveats: Without cell sorting, CD4 versus CD8 contributions remain unresolved. Recipient TCR diversity dropped after transplant; expanded clonotypes rose from day 30 to 180. At the given depth, recipient repertoires were over 97% de novo clonotypes.

Blood collection times were about day -28 and days 30, 100, 180 posttransplant. This table comes from immunoSEQ multiplex PCR, and its TCRdb copy is limited to in-frame clones, with some not included. Here the sample spans a few thousand clones, approximately 80% being singletons. As regards this clone: Its antigen is not known.

The CDR3 is made up of 15 amino acids. Germline V gives CDR1 MDHEN, CDR2 SYDVKM. V shed 8 bases and J shed 6 bases, with 22 bases lying between them. This sequence was found in a male patient in his fifties who had an allogeneic stem cell transplant from a related donor, so the T cells may come from the graft donor. Some clones in this sample may be carry-over from other donors' samples. The sequencing here drew on PBMCs, taken 100 days after allogeneic stem cell transplant. This chain links TRBV28 with TRBJ1-2; tentative D call: TRBD1 (5 bases). The CDR3 here is CASGLGTQQRDGYTF. In nucleotides, the CDR3 is TGTGCCAGCGGACTTGGGACCCAACAACGGGATGGCTACACCTTC.